This TCR beta chain was identified in a study of blood T cells in healthy people across ages. This clonotype showed up just a few times. Its antigen is unidentified. The length of the CDR3 is 14 residues. The germline V gene encodes CDR1 MGHRA and CDR2 YSYEKL. Study-level points and caveats: Possibly confounding the expanded clonotype changes was the fact that donor CMV status was unknown.

A second PCR, run for about 7 to 11 cycles, used a sample-barcoded 5' primer plus a J-beta primer mix. MiXCR, applied by TCRdb to the 5' RACE reads, yields one record per CDR3 protein. The sample records 700,000 to 900,000 distinct CDR3 sequences, 20% to 30% being singletons. The data also belong to a second study, concerning T cells of mothers and their children. According to that study: Material was donated by three healthy Caucasian mothers and their six children. A primer called M1S, used in the second PCR, added sample barcodes and 2-4 random nucleotides.

The sequence derives from a boy aged 5-17 years in good health. The sequenced sample consisted of blood. V gene TRBV4-1 combines with J gene TRBJ2-5; no reliable D call. The better agreement between TRBJ2-7 and the DNA end casts doubt on the J call. The CDR3 DNA follows: TGCGCCAGCAGCCAAGAAGGATTGTGGACCGAGCAGTACTTC. Residues: CASSQEGLWTEQYF.